The 10 T cell receptor beta chains given below trace back to one sample, sequenced in a study of beta chain features in type 1 diabetes. Reverse transcription of all isolated RNA meant that expressed TCRB transcripts were sequenced. Profiled with immunoSEQ multiplex PCR; TCRdb holds only in-frame clones, not every one. The repertoire holds around 200,000 clones, with about an eighth as singletons. The specimen sequenced was central memory CD4+ T cells from blood. The receptors were sampled from a woman in her late teens or twenties in good health.

This clone has only a few counts. The rearrangement uses TRBV6-4 and TRBJ1-1; the D gene is possibly TRBD1 (5 bases). The V end lost 4 bases, the J end lost 5 bases, and 11 bases lay between the germline ends. The CDR3 has 13 amino acids. CDR1 MRHNA and CDR2 SNTAGT come from the germline V gene. CDR3 region: CASSVQGGTEAFF. In DNA, the CDR3 is TGTGCCAGCAGTGTCCAGGGAGGGACTGAAGCTTTCTTT.

The chain is built from TRBV7-9 and TRBJ1-2, with unresolved D. CDR1 is SEHNR, CDR2 FQNEAQ, per germline (reference sequence). The V end lost 2 bases, the J end lost 9 bases, and 10 bases lay between the germline ends. This CDR3 region has 12 residues. The CDR3 DNA reads as TGTGCCAGCAGCTTATCCGGGTCAAGCTACACCTTC. This gives the protein CASSLSGSSYTF.

J is TRBJ2-5 and V is TRBV11-2; TRBD2 agrees at 7 bases. This CDR3 region has 16 residues. Germline CDR1 SGHAT, CDR2 FQNNGV. V trimming: 5 bases; J trimming: 0 bases; junction bases outside the gene matches: 9. The CDR3 nucleotides are TGTGCCAGCAGCGGGGGGGGATTGTGGTACCAAGAGACCCAGTACTTC. Amino acid sequence: CASSGGGLWYQETQYF.

The chain employs TRBV13 and TRBJ2-7, with 12 bases lining up with TRBD2. V shed 5 bases, J shed 1 base, and the junction held 3 bases outside the gene matches. The CDR3 is 15 residues long. Germline CDR1 and CDR2: PRHDT and FYEKMQ (reference sequence). As DNA, the CDR3 is TGTGCCAGCAGCCATGGACTAGCGGGATCCTACGAGCAGTACTTC. It encodes CASSHGLAGSYEQYF.

The count of this clone is one. This chain connects TRBV5-6 to TRBJ2-3; 7 bases are a match to TRBD1. Per the germline V gene, CDR1 is SGHDT and CDR2 is YYEEEE. The CDR3 totals 14 residues. V gave up 3 bases and J gave up 2 bases; unmatched junction bases: 3. The CDR3 loop is CASSSGQFTDTQYF. The CDR3 DNA reads as TGTGCCAGCAGCTCGGGACAGTTCACAGATACGCAGTATTTT.

The chain uses TRBV7-9 and TRBJ2-1; D might be TRBD2 (5 bases). The germline CDR1 and CDR2 sequences are SEHNR and FQNEAQ (reference sequence). The CDR3 length is 14 residues. Trimming cost V 6 bases and J 1 base, with 10 bases left between them. CDR3 coding DNA: TGTGCCAGCAGAGCGGACCAATCCTACAATGAGCAGTTCTTC. Protein sequence: CASRADQSYNEQFF.

The V gene is TRBV7-2, the J gene TRBJ1-1, with unresolved D. This CDR3 spans 14 amino acids. The V end was cut by 5 bases, the J end by 3 bases, with 13 bases between. Germline V gives CDR1 SGHTA, CDR2 FQGNSA. The CDR3 region is CASSPARQYTEAFF. CDR3 DNA: TGTGCCAGCAGCCCAGCCAGGCAGTACACTGAAGCTTTCTTT.

The V call is TRBV4-1, the J call TRBJ2-1; 11 nucleotides match TRBD2. The CDR3 has 16 residues. CDR1 is MGHRA and CDR2 is YSYEKL in the germline V gene. With 6 bases clipped from V and 2 bases from J, the junction kept 6 bases outside the gene matches. CDR3 DNA sequence: TGCGCCAGCAGGCCTGGACTAGCGGGCCCCTACAATGAGCAGTTCTTC. Translated, it gives CASRPGLAGPYNEQFF.

This clone occurred a few times. V and J are TRBV19 and TRBJ2-1; unclear D gene. Between the trimmed V and J ends, which lost 3 bases and 7 bases, there was a span of 7 bases. CDR3 length: 12 residues. Germline V gene sequence: CDR1 LNHDA, CDR2 SQIVND (reference sequence). The CDR3 DNA follows: TGTGCCAGTAGTATTTCCCTAAATGAGCAGTTCTTC. Translation: CASSISLNEQFF.

The chain carries TRBV13 and TRBJ2-1; 13 positions match TRBD2. Germline loops: CDR1 PRHDT, CDR2 FYEKMQ (reference sequence). V lost 4 bases, J lost 9 bases, and 9 bases stayed unmatched. This CDR3 comprises 16 residues. DNA of the CDR3: TGTGCCAGCAGCTACAATGGACTAGCGGGAGCGGGTGAGCAGTTCTTC. Amino acid sequence: CASSYNGLAGAGEQFF. Full variable domain (outside the CDR3, taken from reference TRBV13 and TRBJ2-1): AAGVIQSPRHLIKEKRETATLKCYPIPRHDTVYWYQQGPGQDPQFLISFYEKMQSDKGSIPDRFSAQQFSDYHSELNMSSLELGDSALYFCASSYNGLAGAGEQFFGPGTRLTVL.